This entry features one T cell receptor (beta chain) sequence. These data are taken from a study of metastatic and nonmetastatic thyroid tumors. Study at large: Repertoires of blood and of tissue (tumor or nodule) from malignant and benign thyroid patients were compared.

No treatment of any kind had been given to any patient before thyroid surgery. TCRdb redid the clone calls on the PCR reads using MiXCR. The sample contains around 5,400 clones, about 35% of which appear only once. V shed 1 base and J shed 2 bases, with 5 bases lying between them. The CDR3 contains 13 residues. Germline CDR1 and CDR2: KGHSH and LQKENI. This TCR was recovered from a female donor with papillary thyroid cancer or a benign thyroid nodule (not recorded which). Some clones in this sample may be carry-over from other donors' samples. The chain couples TRBV18 to TRBJ1-2, with a tentative D call TRBD1 (5 bases). The sequencing sample was made of adjacent normal tissue. The CDR3, as DNA: TGTGCCAGCTCACCACAGGGGAACTATGGCTACACCTTC. This gives the protein CASSPQGNYGYTF.